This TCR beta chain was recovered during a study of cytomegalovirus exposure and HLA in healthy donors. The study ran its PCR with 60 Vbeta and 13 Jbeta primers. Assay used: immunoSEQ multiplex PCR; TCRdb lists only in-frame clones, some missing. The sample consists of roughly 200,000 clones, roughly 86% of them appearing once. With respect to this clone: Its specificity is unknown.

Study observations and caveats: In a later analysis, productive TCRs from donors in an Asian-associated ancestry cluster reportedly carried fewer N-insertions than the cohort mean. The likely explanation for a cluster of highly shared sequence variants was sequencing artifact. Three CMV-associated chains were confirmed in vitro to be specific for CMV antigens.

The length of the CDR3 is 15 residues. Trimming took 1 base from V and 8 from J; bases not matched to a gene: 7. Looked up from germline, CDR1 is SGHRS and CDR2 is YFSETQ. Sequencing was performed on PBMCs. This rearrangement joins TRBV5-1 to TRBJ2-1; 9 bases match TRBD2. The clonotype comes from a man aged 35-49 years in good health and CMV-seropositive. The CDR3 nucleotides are TGCGCCAGCAGCTTGAATGGCGGGGGGGCCGATGAGCAGTTCTTC. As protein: CASSLNGGGADEQFF.